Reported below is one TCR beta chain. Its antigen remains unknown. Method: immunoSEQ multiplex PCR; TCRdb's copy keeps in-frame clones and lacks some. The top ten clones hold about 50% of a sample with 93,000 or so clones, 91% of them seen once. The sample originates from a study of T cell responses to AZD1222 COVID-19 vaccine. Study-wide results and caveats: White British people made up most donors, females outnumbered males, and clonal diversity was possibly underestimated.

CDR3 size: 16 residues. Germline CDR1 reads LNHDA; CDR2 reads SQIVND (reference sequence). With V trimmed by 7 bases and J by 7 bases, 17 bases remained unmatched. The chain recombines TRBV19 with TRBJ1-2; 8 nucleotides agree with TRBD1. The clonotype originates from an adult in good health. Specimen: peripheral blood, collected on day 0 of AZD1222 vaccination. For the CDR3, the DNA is TGTGCCAGTATCTCCTCATCTTGGACAGGGTATTTTGGCTACACCTTC. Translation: CASISSSWTGYFGYTF.